The 11 T cell receptor beta chains given below trace back to one sample, sequenced in a study of regulatory T cells in long-lasting Graves disease (dated by TCRdb to the early 2020s). The intended sense of this specimen's time point label: newly diagnosed GD, antithyroid drugs for less than 3 months. For both TCR sequencing and RNA sequencing, RNA was extracted from PBMCs in TRIzol. Receptor libraries were prepared by multiplex PCR. These reads were obtained on an Illumina HiSeq 4000. To build TCR beta libraries, CDR3 regions were amplified by Arm-PCR using iRepertoire HTBI primers. TCRdb trimmed the raw reads at Q25, called clones with MiXCR and kept productive beta chains. A single entry per CDR3 protein holds the most common genes and DNA from its merged rows. The sample contains hundreds of thousands of distinct CDR3 sequences, 15% to 20% of them found a single time. The ten biggest clones cover around a quarter of the sample.

These data were also reused for a study on T cells in Graves' hyperthyroidism and ophthalmopathy.

Sequenced material: peripheral blood mononuclear cells (PBMCs), taken at new diagnosis, from a patient treated with antithyroid drugs. Every receptor here comes from a woman aged 35 to 59 with Graves disease. Donor details come from another sample of the same person, matched by shared clones.

In this sample, this clonotype turned up many times. The chain uses TRBV3-1 and TRBJ1-1; no clear D gene. Germline-derived CDR1 and CDR2 are LGHDT and YNNKEL (reference sequence). The CDR3 has 16 amino acids. V lost 0 bases to trimming and J lost 1 base, with 12 bases between them. The CDR3 DNA reads as TGTGCCAGCAGCCAAGATCAGGTTTGGAGGAACACTGAAGCTTTCTTT. Encoded protein: CASSQDQVWRNTEAFF.

Concerning this clonotype: This may come from a read error, since a much larger clone is one base off. This chain links TRBV2 with TRBJ2-5, with D uncertain. V lost 8 bases and J lost 5, with 12 bases in between. This CDR3 is 12 amino acids long. The V gene's germline CDR1 is SNHLY and CDR2 FYNNEI. Here the CDR3 reads CASLWAKETQYF. The CDR3, as DNA: TGTGCCAGCCTATGGGCGAAGGAGACCCAGTACTTC. Looking up the rest from reference TRBV2 and TRBJ2-5 gives the full variable domain: EPEVTQTPSHQVTQMGQEVILRCVPISNHLYFYWYRQILGQKVEFLVSFYNNEISEKSEIFDDQFSVERPDGSNFTLKIRSTKLEDSAMYFCASLWAKETQYFGPGTRLLVL.

This clonotype was recorded a few times. This sequence joins TRBV7-9 and TRBJ1-3, with D perhaps TRBD1 (5 bases). The CDR3 spans 13 residues. V was cut by 5 bases and J by 6 bases, with 11 bases left in between. Germline lookup yields CDR1 SEHNR and CDR2 FQNEAQ (reference sequence). The CDR3 region is CASSPGTENTIYF. DNA of the CDR3: TGTGCCAGCAGCCCTGGGACGGAAAACACCATATATTTT.

This clonotype was seen a few times. V usage is TRBV7-9 and J usage is TRBJ2-5; weak D call: TRBD1 (5 bases). V was shortened by 5 bases and J by 5 bases, with 15 bases between the two germline ends. Germline V lookup: CDR1 SEHNR, CDR2 FQNEAQ (reference sequence). CDR3 length: 14 residues. In DNA form, the CDR3 reads TGTGCCAGCAGCGCTTCTTTGGGGCAGGAGACCCAGTACTTC. Translating gives CASSASLGQETQYF.

The chain couples TRBV9 to TRBJ2-4, with TRBD2 as a possible D gene (6 bases). Germline lookup yields CDR1 SGDLS and CDR2 YYNGEE. The V end lost 4 bases, the J end lost 6 bases, and 8 bases lay between the germline ends. This CDR3 contains 12 residues. DNA of the CDR3: TGTGCCAGCAGCCGGGACTCAAACATTCAGTACTTC. Amino acids: CASSRDSNIQYF.

Of note for this clonotype: A clone one base away is much larger, so this may be a read error. The chain recombines TRBV28 with TRBJ1-5; D is ambiguous. From germline, CDR1 is MDHEN and CDR2 SYDVKM. The CDR3 spans 15 residues. Trimming pared 8 bases from V and 2 bases from J, leaving 16 bases between. In DNA form, the CDR3 reads TGTGCCAGCGGTTCCCCCCCGAACGGCAATCAGCCCCAGCATTTT. As protein: CASGSPPNGNQPQHF.

The CDR3 coding sequence is TGCAGCGGGCTCCAGGGCCACGAGCAGTACTTC. This sequence encodes CSGLQGHEQYF. The gene calls are TRBV29-1 and TRBJ2-7, with D possibly matching TRBD1 (5 bases). V gave up 7 bases and J gave up 5 bases, with 12 bases separating them. Germline V gene sequence: CDR1 SQVTM, CDR2 ANQGSEA. The CDR3 has 11 residues.

There are many counts of this clonotype. V gene TRBV12-3 or TRBV12-4 combines with J gene TRBJ1-3; TRBD1 aligns across 8 bases. The trim removed 2 bases at V and 1 base at J, leaving 1 base unmatched. The CDR3 runs to 15 residues. CDR3 nucleotide sequence: TGTGCCAGCAGTTTATGGGACAGGTCTGGAAACACCATATATTTT. This encodes CASSLWDRSGNTIYF.

This clonotype showed up many times. This chain links TRBV7-9 with TRBJ1-1; maybe TRBD1 (5 bases). V lost 5 bases to trimming and J lost 3 bases, with 10 bases between them. The CDR3 length is 13 residues. Germline CDR1 SEHNR, CDR2 FQNEAQ (reference sequence). CDR3 coding DNA: TGTGCCAGCAGCCCCCGGGGGGACACTGAAGCTTTCTTT. Encoded protein: CASSPRGDTEAFF.

V and J are TRBV7-9 and TRBJ2-6; no definite D call. This CDR3 is 15 amino acids long. V shed 2 bases and J shed 1 base, with 6 bases lying between them. The germline V gene encodes CDR1 SEHNR and CDR2 FQNEAQ (reference sequence). CDR3 bases: TGTGCCAGCAGCTTATTGAGGTCTGGGGCCAACGTCCTGACTTTC. Translation: CASSLLRSGANVLTF.

Many counts were recorded for this clonotype. CDR3 in amino acids: CASSSTPGETQYF. The CDR3 nucleotides are TGTGCCAGCAGCTCCACCCCGGGGGAGACCCAGTACTTC. The chain links TRBV7-3 to TRBJ2-5; maybe TRBD2 (5 bases). Germline CDR1 is SGHTA and CDR2 is FQGTGA. Trimming removed 4 bases at V and 5 bases at J, with 11 bases between. This CDR3 region has 13 residues. Full variable domain (remainder filled in from reference TRBV7-3 and TRBJ2-5): GAGVSQTPSNKVTEKGKYVELRCDPISGHTALYWYRQSLGQGPEFLIYFQGTGAADDSGLPNDRFFAVRPEGSVSTLKIQRTERGDSAVYLCASSSTPGETQYFGPGTRLLVL.